This T cell receptor (beta chain) was found in a study of high-grade serous ovarian cancer treatment subgroups. Study findings and constraints: CDR1 and CDR2 were left unanalyzed; analyses focused on CDR3.

The tumor samples were collected prior to definitive surgery or chemotherapy. A note on this clone: Its specificity is not known.

Germline CDR1 is SQVTM and CDR2 is ANQGSEA. The V and J ends lost 2 bases and 4 bases respectively, with 12 bases between them. The CDR3 has 13 residues. Sequencing was performed with immunoSEQ multiplex PCR; in TCRdb, only in-frame clones are kept and a portion is missing. The sample includes several thousand clones, approximately 79% of them seen just once. The chain links TRBV29-1 to TRBJ2-7, with D unresolved. Specimen: tumor tissue. The clonotype comes from a human donor with high-grade serous ovarian cancer. The DNA for the CDR3 is TGCAGCGTTGAAACCGGAACCGGTTACGAGCAGTACTTC. Its protein product is CSVETGTGYEQYF.